Included here is one T cell receptor beta chain sequence, with context. Its antigen is as yet unknown. These data are taken from a study of cytomegalovirus exposure and HLA in healthy donors. With 5 bases removed from V and 5 bases from J, the gap between germline ends came to 13 bases. Germline values: CDR1 SGHRS, CDR2 YFSETQ. The CDR3 covers 13 residues. Study-level points and caveats: Looking again later, the authors saw that most CMV-associated TCR beta chains seemed HLA-restricted. Later on, an analysis found that several of the most significant clusters appeared to be linked to common viral pathogens, which included parvovirus B19. The authors later linked a missense DCLRE1C variant to TCR beta V- and J-gene trimming.

PCR primers comprised 60 Vbeta and 13 Jbeta primers. In the authors' workflow: Later analysis identified 80 million to 90 million unique TCR beta chains, roughly 11 million shared. Data came from immunoSEQ multiplex PCR; TCRdb stores just in-frame clones and leaves some out. The V and J calls and clone size are taken from that table; D and trimming were inferred from the DNA. The data show more than 140,000 clones, with less than 65% seen just once and 3% held by the top ten. This chain links TRBV5-1 with TRBJ1-1; D is unclear. Sequenced sample: PBMCs. This receptor was identified in a young woman in good health and CMV-seropositive. The CDR3 DNA reads as TGCGCCAGCAGACTTGAAAGAGGGACTGAAGCTTTCTTT. It translates to CASRLERGTEAFF.